A single sample is the source of the 23 T cell receptor beta chains below, sequenced in a study of cytomegalovirus exposure and HLA in healthy donors. The PCR was carried out with 60 Vbeta primers and 13 Jbeta primers. Sequencing was performed with immunoSEQ multiplex PCR; in TCRdb, only in-frame clones are kept and a portion is missing. This sample carries some 120,000 clones, about 76% of them seen once, and the ten largest clones take around 6.6%. The material sequenced was PBMCs. The receptors here all came from a man aged 35-49 years in good health and CMV-seropositive.

This clone has only a few counts. The chain recombines TRBV6-1 with TRBJ2-1; possible D gene TRBD1, 6 bases. The germline gives CDR1 MNHNS, CDR2 SASEGT. Deletions cut 3 bases from V and 2 bases from J, with 17 bases between. This CDR3 is built from 17 residues. The CDR3 here is CASSETTGHPTYNEQFF. DNA for the CDR3: TGTGCCAGCAGTGAGACGACGGGACACCCTACCTACAATGAGCAGTTCTTC.

This clone was detected ten times or more. The chain recombines TRBV19 with TRBJ1-3, with 7 bases aligning to TRBD1. Per germline, CDR1 LNHDA and CDR2 SQIVND (reference sequence). The V and J ends lost 6 bases and 0 bases, in that order; junction bases with no gene match: 5. CDR3 size: 15 residues. The CDR3 sequence: CASRLDRSSGNTIYF. CDR3 coding DNA: TGTGCCAGTAGGCTGGACAGGAGCTCTGGAAACACCATATATTTT.

The chain is built from TRBV28 and TRBJ1-6; no definite D call. Trimming stripped 4 bases from V and 2 bases from J, with 6 bases between. Germline loops: CDR1 MDHEN, CDR2 SYDVKM. The CDR3 covers 14 residues. The CDR3 bases are TGTGCCAGCAGTTCCAACACCTATAATTCACCCCTCCACTTT. Amino acid sequence: CASSSNTYNSPLHF.

J is TRBJ2-3 and V is TRBV25-1; TRBD2 agrees at 8 bases. Germline V gives CDR1 MGHDK, CDR2 SYGVNS. V dropped 1 base and J dropped 5; count of bases not matched to a gene: 8. The CDR3 consists of 16 residues. The CDR3 nucleotides are TGTGCCAGCAGTGAATGGAGCGGGGGCCTAGAAGATACGCAGTATTTT. Amino acid sequence: CASSEWSGGLEDTQYF.

The chain carries TRBV2 and TRBJ2-7; 11 bases match TRBD2. CDR3 size: 15 residues. CDR1 SNHLY and CDR2 FYNNEI come from the germline V gene. V was pared by 5 bases and J by 2 bases, with 5 bases of the junction left unmatched. CDR3 residues: CASSPTSGRAYEQYF. In DNA form, the CDR3 reads TGTGCCAGCAGTCCTACTAGCGGGAGAGCCTACGAGCAGTACTTC.

The chain recombines TRBV30 with TRBJ2-6; 11 nucleotides line up with TRBD1. The trim removed 2 bases at V and 2 bases at J, leaving 5 bases unmatched. This CDR3 spans 17 amino acids. The germline gives CDR1 GTSNPN, CDR2 SVGIG (reference sequence). This CDR3 is CAWSRDRGSPGANVLTF. CDR3 DNA sequence: TGTGCCTGGAGTAGGGACAGGGGGAGCCCTGGGGCCAACGTCCTGACTTTC. The whole variable domain, remainder taken from reference TRBV30 and TRBJ2-6, is SQTIHQWPATLVQPVGSPLSLECTVEGTSNPNLYWYRQAAGRGLQLLFYSVGIGQISSEVPQNLSASRPQDRQFILSSKKLLLSDSGFYLCAWSRDRGSPGANVLTFGAGSRLTVL.

Worth noting for this clone: The sample holds other DNA sequences that translate to the same CDR3. The V and J genes are TRBV5-6 and TRBJ2-7; TRBD2 agrees at 7 bases. This CDR3 has 13 amino acids. Looked up from germline, CDR1 is SGHDT and CDR2 is YYEEEE. Unmatched junction bases numbered 0, after V lost 0 bases and J lost 3 bases. The CDR3 is CASSLGGGYEQYF. The CDR3 DNA reads as TGTGCCAGCAGCTTGGGGGGGGGCTACGAGCAGTACTTC. Looking up the rest from reference TRBV5-6 and TRBJ2-7 gives the full variable domain: DAGVTQSPTHLIKTRGQQVTLRCSPKSGHDTVSWYQQALGQGPQFIFQYYEEEERQRGNFPDRFSGHQFPNYSSELNVNALLLGDSALYLCASSLGGGYEQYFGPGTRLTVT.

The V gene is TRBV11-2, the J gene TRBJ2-1, with TRBD2 matching 7 bases. Germline CDR1 reads SGHAT; CDR2 reads FQNNGV. The CDR3 totals 16 residues. The ends lost 7 bases at V and 2 bases at J; junction bases unmatched: 11. The CDR3 protein is CASIFSSGAPYNEQFF. In DNA form, the CDR3 reads TGTGCCAGCATCTTTTCTAGCGGAGCTCCCTACAATGAGCAGTTCTTC. The whole variable domain, remainder taken from reference TRBV11-2 and TRBJ2-1, is EAGVAQSPRYKIIEKRQSVAFWCNPISGHATLYWYQQILGQGPKLLIQFQNNGVVDDSQLPKDRFSAERLKGVDSTLKIQPAKLEDSAVYLCASIFSSGAPYNEQFFGPGTRLTVL.

This clone was counted between two and nine times. This chain connects TRBV5-6 to TRBJ1-2; 7 bases fit TRBD1. With V trimmed by 4 bases and J by 4 bases, 7 bases remained unmatched. This CDR3 has 14 residues. Per the germline V gene, CDR1 is SGHDT and CDR2 is YYEEEE. The CDR3, as DNA: TGTGCCAGCAGCCCGACAGGGAACCGCTATGGCTACACCTTC. Amino acid sequence: CASSPTGNRYGYTF.

This clone turned up a few times. The chain couples TRBV19 to TRBJ2-3; 9 nucleotides align to TRBD2. V shed 7 bases and J 6 bases; nucleotides not matched to a gene: 14. Looked up from germline, CDR1 is LNHDA and CDR2 is SQIVND (reference sequence). The CDR3 consists of 16 residues. The CDR3 region is CASTLGAAGGPDTQYF. CDR3 sequence (DNA): TGTGCCAGTACCCTAGGGGCGGCGGGGGGGCCGGATACGCAGTATTTT.

The J gene is TRBJ2-2, the V gene TRBV5-6, with D perhaps matching TRBD1 (6 bases). This CDR3 has 15 residues. V was cut by 6 bases and J by 4 bases, with 16 bases left in between. The germline V gene has CDR1 SGHDT and CDR2 YYEEEE. The CDR3 nucleotides read TGTGCCAGCAACAACAGGGCTTCGCTCACCGGGGAGCTGTTTTTT. Its protein is CASNNRASLTGELFF.

The chain employs TRBV6-1 and TRBJ1-2; 9 bases are shared with TRBD1. The CDR3 contains 13 residues. The junction had 9 bases not matched to a gene; V was cut back by 11 bases and J by 5 bases. Germline V lookup: CDR1 MNHNS, CDR2 SASEGT. In DNA, the CDR3 is TGTGCCGAAGGGGGACAGGGTCAGTATGGCTACACCTTC. This sequence encodes CAEGGQGQYGYTF.

This clone was found a few times. The chain links TRBV9 to TRBJ1-1, with 7 bases that match TRBD1. The germline gives CDR1 SGDLS, CDR2 YYNGEE. The CDR3 extends over 15 amino acids. Losses at the gene ends were 2 bases for V and 3 bases for J; bases not matched to a gene: 7. CDR3 amino acids: CASSVLTGQDTEAFF. DNA for the CDR3: TGTGCCAGCAGCGTGCTGACAGGGCAGGACACTGAAGCTTTCTTT.

The chain has TRBV6-5 and TRBJ1-6, with a tentative D call TRBD1 (6 bases). CDR3 size: 15 residues. Germline V gives CDR1 MNHEY, CDR2 SVGAGI. Trimming cost V 5 bases and J 6 bases, with 14 bases left between them. This CDR3 reads CASSPVGGLNSPLHF. The CDR3 region has the DNA TGTGCCAGCAGTCCCGTCGGGGGGCTTAATTCACCCCTCCACTTT.

Written as DNA, the CDR3 is TGTGCCAGCAGCGCACAGACAGGGATTCACACCGGGGAGCTGTTTTTT. Translation gives CASSAQTGIHTGELFF. The J gene is TRBJ2-2, the V gene TRBV9; 7 bases align to TRBD1. There are 16 residues in the CDR3. Trimming cost V 3 bases and J 3 bases; bases outside gene matches: 8. CDR1 and CDR2 (germline): SGDLS, YYNGEE. The full variable domain, with the rest looked up from reference TRBV9 and TRBJ2-2, is DSGVTQTPKHLITATGQRVTLRCSPRSGDLSVYWYQQSLDQGLQFLIQYYNGEERAKGNILERFSAQQFPDLHSELNLSSLELGDSALYFCASSAQTGIHTGELFFGEGSRLTVL.

The chain links TRBV19 to TRBJ1-2; D gene uncertain. Trimming left V 2 bases short and J 0 bases short, with 10 bases between. The germline gives CDR1 LNHDA, CDR2 SQIVND (reference sequence). The CDR3 is 15 residues long. DNA of the CDR3: TGTGCCAGTAGTATATCGCAACCTACTAACTATGGCTACACCTTC. Amino acid sequence: CASSISQPTNYGYTF. The full variable domain, with the rest looked up from reference TRBV19 and TRBJ1-2, is DGGITQSPKYLFRKEGQNVTLSCEQNLNHDAMYWYRQDPGQGLRLIYYSQIVNDFQKGDIAEGYSVSREKKESFPLTVTSAQKNPTAFYLCASSISQPTNYGYTFGSGTRLTVV.

The V and J genes are TRBV29-1 and TRBJ2-1; TRBD1 matches at 7 bases. The CDR3 consists of 14 residues. Per the germline V gene, CDR1 is SQVTM and CDR2 is ANQGSEA. V gave up 3 bases and J gave up 4 bases; unmatched junction bases: 6. CDR3 sequence (DNA): TGCAGCGTTGACGGGACAGCCAAATACAATGAGCAGTTCTTC. This sequence encodes CSVDGTAKYNEQFF.

V gene TRBV25-1 combines with J gene TRBJ2-5, with 13 bases identical to TRBD2. J gave up 2 bases and V 7 bases, and 4 bases lay outside the gene matches. This CDR3 comprises 15 residues. Germline CDR1 and CDR2: MGHDK and SYGVNS. The CDR3, as DNA: TGTGCCAGCACACTAGCGGGAGGGTATCAAGAGACCCAGTACTTC. This codes for CASTLAGGYQETQYF.

This rearrangement joins TRBV7-9 to TRBJ1-6; perhaps TRBD1 as D (6 bases). The CDR3 is 15 amino acids. Deletions cut 1 base from V and 7 bases from J, with 11 bases between. The germline CDR1 and CDR2 sequences are SEHNR and FQNEAQ (reference sequence). The DNA of the CDR3 is TGTGCCAGCAGCTTAGAGCCAGGGACAAATTCACCCCTCCACTTT. Protein product: CASSLEPGTNSPLHF. Looking up the rest from reference TRBV7-9 and TRBJ1-6 gives the full variable domain: DTGVSQNPRHKITKRGQNVTFRCDPISEHNRLYWYRQTLGQGPEFLTYFQNEAQLEKSRLLSDRFSAERPKGSFSTLEIQRTEQGDSAMYLCASSLEPGTNSPLHFGNGTRLTVT.

The rearrangement joins TRBV18 to TRBJ2-3; 9 bases are shared with TRBD1. In germline, CDR1 is KGHSH, CDR2 LQKENI. CDR3 length equals 15 residues. V lost 4 bases and J lost 4; bases outside the gene matches: 6. CDR3 protein: CASSQGDRAPDTQYF. The CDR3 DNA follows: TGTGCCAGCTCACAGGGGGACAGGGCCCCAGATACGCAGTATTTT.

This clone was counted only a few times. The gene calls are TRBV18 and TRBJ2-3, with a possible D match to TRBD1 (5 bases). The length of the CDR3 is 14 residues. From germline, CDR1 is KGHSH and CDR2 LQKENI. Trimming removed 0 bases from V and 2 bases from J, with 6 bases in between. The CDR3 reads CASSPPGPTDTQYF. CDR3 DNA sequence: TGTGCCAGCTCACCACCGGGGCCCACAGATACGCAGTATTTT.

V and J are TRBV6-1 and TRBJ2-7; D might be TRBD1 (6 bases). Per germline, CDR1 MNHNS and CDR2 SASEGT. V was clipped by 6 bases and J by 4 bases, with 13 bases between them. This CDR3 spans 13 amino acids. For the CDR3, the DNA is TGTGCCAGCAGGCCGACAGGAATTTACGAGCAGTACTTC. It translates to CASRPTGIYEQYF.

This clone has only a few counts. The CDR3 DNA is TGTGCCATCGGGGGGGCCTCCTACGAGCAGTACTTC. Residues: CAIGGASYEQYF. The chain carries TRBV10-3 and TRBJ2-7, with D maybe TRBD2 (7 bases). Germline loops: CDR1 ENHRY, CDR2 SYGVKD. Trimming pared 8 bases from V and 0 bases from J, leaving 8 bases between. This CDR3 has 12 amino acids.